One and the same sample provided the 21 T cell receptor beta chains below, sequenced in a study of cytomegalovirus exposure and HLA in healthy donors. PCR involved 60 Vbeta and 13 Jbeta primers. Only in-frame clones appear in the TCRdb table, and some are missing; sequencing was by immunoSEQ multiplex PCR. The sample table sets out 150,000 to 200,000 clones. Sequencing was done on a sample of PBMCs. The receptor set was obtained from a woman in her sixties in good health and CMV-seronegative.

This sequence joins TRBV30 and TRBJ1-2; 9 bases map to TRBD1. The V and J ends lost 3 bases and 11 bases, in that order; junction bases with no gene match: 10. The CDR3 covers 13 residues. CDR1 GTSNPN and CDR2 SVGIG come from the germline V gene (reference sequence). For the CDR3, the DNA is TGTGCCTGGAGCACAGGGGGCGAGCTACCTTACACCTTC. Its protein product is CAWSTGGELPYTF.

The CDR3 spells CASSSTSRLAGRPYEQYF. The CDR3 nucleotides are TGTGCCAGCAGCTCTACATCTCGACTAGCGGGTCGACCCTACGAGCAGTACTTC. The gene calls are TRBV5-8 and TRBJ2-7, with 10 bases identical to TRBD2. CDR1 is SGHTS, CDR2 YDEGEE, per germline. This CDR3 region has 18 residues. Germline trimming cut 3 bases from V and 2 bases from J; bases unmatched to any gene: 14.

The chain links TRBV27 to TRBJ1-3; D gene unclear. CDR3 length: 16 residues. V was trimmed by 5 bases and J by 2 bases, leaving 16 bases between them. Germline V lookup: CDR1 MNHEY, CDR2 SMNVEV (reference sequence). DNA of the CDR3: TGTGCCAGCAGTCTCGGCCCGGGGATTGCTGGAAACACCATATATTTT. Protein sequence: CASSLGPGIAGNTIYF.

The chain couples TRBV5-1 to TRBJ2-7, with D tentatively TRBD2 (5 bases). Per the germline V gene, CDR1 is SGHRS and CDR2 is YFSETQ. V was shortened by 1 base and J by 6 bases, with 11 bases between the two germline ends. This CDR3 spans 13 amino acids. CDR3 sequence: CASSLWDRGEQYF. Here the CDR3 DNA reads TGCGCCAGCAGCTTGTGGGATCGGGGCGAGCAGTACTTC.

The V gene is TRBV19, the J gene TRBJ1-2, with 7 bases identical to TRBD1. The CDR3 totals 14 residues. The V gene's germline CDR1 is LNHDA and CDR2 SQIVND (reference sequence). J gave up 4 bases and V 7 bases, and 9 bases lay outside the gene matches. The chain's CDR3 is CASTNRGSVYGYTF. The CDR3 DNA sequence: TGTGCCAGTACTAACAGGGGATCTGTCTATGGCTACACCTTC.

This chain links TRBV7-2 with TRBJ1-5; D perhaps matches TRBD1 (5 bases). Per germline, CDR1 SGHTA and CDR2 FQGNSA. V dropped 0 bases and J dropped 5 bases, with 11 bases sitting between them. The CDR3 totals 15 residues. In nucleotides, the CDR3 is TGTGCCAGCAGCTTAGCCCGGACACCGGATCAGCCCCAGCATTTT. Translated, it gives CASSLARTPDQPQHF. The variable domain in full, completed from reference TRBV7-2 and TRBJ1-5, reads GAGVSQSPSNKVTEKGKDVELRCDPISGHTALYWYRQSLGQGLEFLIYFQGNSAPDKSGLPSDRFSAERTGGSVSTLTIQRTQQEDSAVYLCASSLARTPDQPQHFGDGTRLSIL.

The chain uses TRBV7-7 and TRBJ1-4, with TRBD1 as a possible D gene (5 bases). The CDR3 spans 14 residues. From germline, CDR1 is SSHAT and CDR2 FNYEAQ (reference sequence). Deletions cut 8 bases from V and 6 bases from J, with 16 bases between. CDR3 sequence: CASAKGVGDEKLFF. As DNA, the CDR3 is TGTGCCAGCGCAAAAGGGGTTGGAGATGAAAAACTGTTTTTT.

V usage is TRBV5-1 and J usage is TRBJ2-4; D is ambiguous. CDR1 is SGHRS, CDR2 YFSETQ, per germline. The CDR3 totals 19 residues. V was shortened by 4 bases and J by 0 bases, with 23 bases between the two germline ends. CDR3 nucleotides: TGCGCCAGCAGCCTCTTCCCCCCACAAACCCCGCTAGCCAAAAACATTCAGTACTTC. This encodes CASSLFPPQTPLAKNIQYF.

The V call is TRBV2, the J call TRBJ2-5; no clear D. This CDR3 comprises 12 residues. Trimming removed 6 bases at V and 1 base at J, with 6 bases between. In germline, CDR1 is SNHLY, CDR2 FYNNEI. The DNA of the CDR3 is TGTGCCAGCAGAGTAGTCCAAGAGACCCAGTACTTC. It encodes CASRVVQETQYF.

The chain combines TRBV6-1 with TRBJ1-3; no firm D call. The V end lost 6 bases, the J end lost 1 base, and 4 bases lay between the germline ends. The CDR3 runs to 12 residues. CDR1 and CDR2 from the germline V gene are MNHNS and SASEGT. The CDR3 reads CASSESGNTIYF. In DNA, the CDR3 is TGTGCCAGCAGCGAGTCTGGAAACACCATATATTTT.

This rearrangement joins TRBV18 to TRBJ1-5; 8 bases align to TRBD1. V was pared by 0 bases and J by 1 base, with 8 bases of the junction left unmatched. The CDR3 sequence is 18 residues long. Germline assignment: CDR1 KGHSH and CDR2 LQKENI. The CDR3 here is CASSPPGQARGSNQPQHF. CDR3 in DNA: TGTGCCAGCTCACCACCGGGACAGGCCCGCGGGAGCAATCAGCCCCAGCATTTT.

The chain joins TRBV19 to TRBJ2-1, with 9 bases aligning to TRBD1. Trimming removed 2 bases from V and 7 bases from J; junction bases left unmatched: 6. CDR1 LNHDA and CDR2 SQIVND come from the germline V gene (reference sequence). This CDR3 has 15 residues. CDR3 protein: CASSIPGTGRNEQFF. The CDR3 DNA follows: TGTGCCAGTAGTATACCAGGGACAGGGAGGAATGAGCAGTTCTTC.

The rearrangement joins TRBV5-1 to TRBJ2-6; D is uncertain. From germline, CDR1 is SGHRS and CDR2 YFSETQ. The CDR3 covers 15 residues. V gave up 0 bases and J gave up 2 bases, with 6 bases separating them. In DNA form, the CDR3 reads TGCGCCAGCAGCTTGGAACTCGCTGGGGCCAACGTCCTGACTTTC. Translating gives CASSLELAGANVLTF. Full variable domain (rest looked up from reference TRBV5-1 and TRBJ2-6): KAGVTQTPRYLIKTRGQQVTLSCSPISGHRSVSWYQQTPGQGLQFLFEYFSETQRNKGNFPGRFSGRQFSNSRSEMNVSTLELGDSALYLCASSLELAGANVLTFGAGSRLTVL.

The V call is TRBV4-1, the J call TRBJ1-3; TRBD1 is a possible D gene (5 bases). Trimming shortened V by 1 base and J by 7 bases, and 14 bases separated the two germline ends. Per germline, CDR1 MGHRA and CDR2 YSYEKL. This CDR3 is built from 15 residues. CDR3 in DNA: TGCGCCAGCAGCCAAGCGTGGGACTTCGGGAACACCATATATTTT. This translates into CASSQAWDFGNTIYF.

This rearrangement joins TRBV25-1 to TRBJ2-5; the match to TRBD2 covers 10 bases. The germline V gene encodes CDR1 MGHDK and CDR2 SYGVNS. J lost 2 bases, V lost 5 bases, and 2 bases had no gene match. The CDR3 extends over 14 amino acids. CDR3 nucleotide sequence: TGTGCCAGCAGTCCAGCGGGGGGGCAAGAGACCCAGTACTTC. Its protein is CASSPAGGQETQYF.

This sequence joins TRBV7-8 and TRBJ2-2; 9 bases align to TRBD2. The CDR3 length is 16 residues. J was trimmed by 0 bases and V by 3 bases; bases with no gene match: 2. The germline gives CDR1 SGHVS, CDR2 FQNEAQ. CDR3: CASSFIAGANTGELFF. CDR3 coding DNA: TGTGCCAGCAGCTTTATAGCGGGGGCGAACACCGGGGAGCTGTTTTTT.

The rearrangement uses TRBV19 and TRBJ1-1, with D maybe TRBD1 (6 bases). Per germline, CDR1 LNHDA and CDR2 SQIVND (reference sequence). The CDR3 has 16 residues. Trimming took 9 bases from V and 1 from J, leaving 21 bases between them. Written as DNA, the CDR3 is TGTGCCAGGGAAACAGGGATTTCGTTGTGGAACACTGAAGCTTTCTTT. Encoded protein: CARETGISLWNTEAFF.

J is TRBJ2-7 and V is TRBV7-2, with TRBD2 matching over 7 bases. Germline lookup yields CDR1 SGHTA and CDR2 FQGNSA. Unmatched junction bases numbered 14, after V lost 3 bases and J lost 6 bases. CDR3 length: 16 amino acids. This CDR3 reads CASSLIVAGPGVEQYF. DNA for the CDR3: TGTGCCAGCAGCTTGATCGTAGCGGGCCCGGGGGTCGAGCAGTACTTC.

The gene calls are TRBV2 and TRBJ2-1; D may be TRBD1 (5 bases). Deletions cut 7 bases from V and 4 bases from J, with 11 bases between. Germline values: CDR1 SNHLY, CDR2 FYNNEI. The CDR3 is 13 amino acids. CDR3 coding DNA: TGTGCCAGCAACAGGCAGTTATACAATGAGCAGTTCTTC. It yields the protein CASNRQLYNEQFF.

As to this clone: The sample has other DNA sequences that encode this CDR3 too. This chain's CDR3 is CASSVGQGSTGELFF. The CDR3 bases are TGTGCCAGCAGCGTAGGACAGGGAAGCACCGGGGAGCTGTTTTTT. This chain joins TRBV9 and TRBJ2-2; 7 bases map to TRBD1. The CDR3 runs 15 residues. The germline V gene encodes CDR1 SGDLS and CDR2 YYNGEE. The J segment lost 4 bases and the V segment lost 0 bases, leaving 3 bases of the junction unmatched.

This chain joins TRBV7-9 and TRBJ1-2, with 8 bases identical to TRBD1. The CDR3 extends over 15 amino acids. V trimming: 1 base; J trimming: 4 bases; junction bases outside the gene matches: 5. Germline V lookup: CDR1 SEHNR, CDR2 FQNEAQ (reference sequence). This CDR3 reads CASSLGAGGTYGYTF. The CDR3 DNA reads TGTGCCAGCAGCTTAGGGGCAGGGGGCACCTATGGCTACACCTTC.